This T cell receptor beta chain was observed in a study of blood T cells in healthy people across ages. This clonotype was observed at least ten times. The antigen remains unidentified. For the second PCR, which ran for about 6 to 11 cycles, a sample-barcoded 5' primer and a J-beta primer mix were used. One entry per CDR3 protein results from TCRdb running MiXCR on the 5' RACE reads. The sample carries about 1.1 million distinct CDR3 sequences, around two fifths recorded once. Study observations and caveats: Donor CMV status was unknown, possibly confounding expanded clonotype changes. Those diversity estimates obtained from one million T cells were thought to be underestimates.

Germline loops: CDR1 SGHTA, CDR2 FQGNSA. The V end was cut by 6 bases, the J end by 2 bases, with 10 bases between. This CDR3 is built from 13 residues. The sequence came from a man between 18 and 35 years old in good health. The sample was blood. The chain couples TRBV7-2 to TRBJ1-2, with TRBD1 as a possible D gene (5 bases). The CDR3 protein is CASSYDSNYGYTF. The CDR3 DNA reads TGTGCCAGCAGTTACGACAGCAACTATGGCTACACCTTC. Full variable domain (missing parts from reference TRBV7-2 and TRBJ1-2): GAGVSQSPSNKVTEKGKDVELRCDPISGHTALYWYRQSLGQGLEFLIYFQGNSAPDKSGLPSDRFSAERTGGSVSTLTIQRTQQEDSAVYLCASSYDSNYGYTFGSGTRLTVV.